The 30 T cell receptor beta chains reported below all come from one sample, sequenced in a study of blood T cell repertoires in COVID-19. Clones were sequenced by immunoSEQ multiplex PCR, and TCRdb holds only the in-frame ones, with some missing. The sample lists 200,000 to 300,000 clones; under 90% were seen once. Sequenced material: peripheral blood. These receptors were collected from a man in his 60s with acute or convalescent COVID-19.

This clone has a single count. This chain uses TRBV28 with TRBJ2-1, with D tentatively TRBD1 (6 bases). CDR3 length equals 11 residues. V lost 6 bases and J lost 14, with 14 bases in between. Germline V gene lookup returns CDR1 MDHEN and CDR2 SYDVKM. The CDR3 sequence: CASRQTGSKFF. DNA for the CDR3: TGTGCCAGCAGGCAAACAGGGAGTAAGTTCTTC. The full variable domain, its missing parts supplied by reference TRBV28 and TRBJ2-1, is DVKVTQSSRYLVKRTGEKVFLECVQDMDHENMFWYRQDPGLGLRLIYFSYDVKMKEKGDIPEGYSVSREKKERFSLILESASTNQTSMYLCASRQTGSKFFGPGTRLTVL.

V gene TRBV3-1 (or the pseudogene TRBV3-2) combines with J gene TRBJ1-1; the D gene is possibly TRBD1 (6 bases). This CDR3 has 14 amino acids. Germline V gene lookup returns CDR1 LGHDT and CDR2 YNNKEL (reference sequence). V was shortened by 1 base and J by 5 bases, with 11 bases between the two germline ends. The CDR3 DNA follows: TGTGCCAGCAGCCAAGGACAGGCGAGTACTGAAGCTTTCTTT. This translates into CASSQGQASTEAFF.

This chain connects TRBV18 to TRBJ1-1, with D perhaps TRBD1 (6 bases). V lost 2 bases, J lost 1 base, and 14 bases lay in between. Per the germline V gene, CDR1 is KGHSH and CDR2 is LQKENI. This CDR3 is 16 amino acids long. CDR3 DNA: TGTGCCAGCTCACCAAGGCCAGGGGAGGGGAACACTGAAGCTTTCTTT. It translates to CASSPRPGEGNTEAFF.

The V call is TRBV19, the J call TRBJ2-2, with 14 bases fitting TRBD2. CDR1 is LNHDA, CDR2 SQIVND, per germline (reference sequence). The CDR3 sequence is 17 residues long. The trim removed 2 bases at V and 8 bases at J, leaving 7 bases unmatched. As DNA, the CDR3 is TGTGCCAGTAGTATAAATCCGGGACTAGCGGGGGCTGGGGAGCTGTTTTTT. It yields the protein CASSINPGLAGAGELFF.

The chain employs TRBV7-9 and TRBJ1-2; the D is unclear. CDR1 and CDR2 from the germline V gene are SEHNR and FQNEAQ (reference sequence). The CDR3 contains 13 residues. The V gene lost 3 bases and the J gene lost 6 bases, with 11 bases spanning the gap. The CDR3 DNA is TGTGCCAGCAGCTTTACTGACATTGATGGCTACACCTTC. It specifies CASSFTDIDGYTF.

CDR3 DNA sequence: TGTGCCAGCAGCGTAGGCCTAGGAGTATACAATGAGCAGTTCTTC. Residues: CASSVGLGVYNEQFF. The rearrangement uses TRBV9 and TRBJ2-1; D unclear. Germline V gene lookup returns CDR1 SGDLS and CDR2 YYNGEE. CDR3 length: 15 residues. V dropped 0 bases and J dropped 4 bases, with 11 bases sitting between them.

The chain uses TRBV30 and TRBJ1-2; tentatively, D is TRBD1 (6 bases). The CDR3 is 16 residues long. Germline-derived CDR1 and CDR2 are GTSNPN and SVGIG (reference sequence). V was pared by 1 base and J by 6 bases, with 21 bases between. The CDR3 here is CAWSAQGLVKGNGYTF. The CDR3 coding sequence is TGTGCCTGGAGTGCTCAGGGGCTAGTTAAGGGGAATGGCTACACCTTC. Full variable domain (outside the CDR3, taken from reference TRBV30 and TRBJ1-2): SQTIHQWPATLVQPVGSPLSLECTVEGTSNPNLYWYRQAAGRGLQLLFYSVGIGQISSEVPQNLSASRPQDRQFILSSKKLLLSDSGFYLCAWSAQGLVKGNGYTFGSGTRLTVV.

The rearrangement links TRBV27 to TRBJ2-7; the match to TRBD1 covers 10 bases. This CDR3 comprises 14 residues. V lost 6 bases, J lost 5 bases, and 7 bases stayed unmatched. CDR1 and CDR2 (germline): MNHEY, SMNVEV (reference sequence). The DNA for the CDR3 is TGTGCCAGCAGCCCGTGGGACAGGGGCCACGAGCAGTACTTC. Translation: CASSPWDRGHEQYF.

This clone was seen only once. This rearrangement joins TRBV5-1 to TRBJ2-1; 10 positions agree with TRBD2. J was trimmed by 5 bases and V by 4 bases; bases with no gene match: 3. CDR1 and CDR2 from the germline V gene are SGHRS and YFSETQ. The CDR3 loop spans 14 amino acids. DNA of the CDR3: TGCGCCAGCAGCCGGGGGACTAGCGACAATGAGCAGTTCTTC. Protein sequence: CASSRGTSDNEQFF. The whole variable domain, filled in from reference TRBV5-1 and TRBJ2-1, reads KAGVTQTPRYLIKTRGQQVTLSCSPISGHRSVSWYQQTPGQGLQFLFEYFSETQRNKGNFPGRFSGRQFSNSRSEMNVSTLELGDSALYLCASSRGTSDNEQFFGPGTRLTVL.

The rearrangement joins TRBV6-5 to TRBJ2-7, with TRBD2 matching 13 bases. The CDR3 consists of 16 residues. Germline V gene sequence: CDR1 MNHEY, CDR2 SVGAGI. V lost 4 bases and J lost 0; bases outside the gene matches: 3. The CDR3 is CASSSRLAGGSYEQYF. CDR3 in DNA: TGTGCCAGCAGTTCCCGACTAGCGGGAGGCTCCTACGAGCAGTACTTC.

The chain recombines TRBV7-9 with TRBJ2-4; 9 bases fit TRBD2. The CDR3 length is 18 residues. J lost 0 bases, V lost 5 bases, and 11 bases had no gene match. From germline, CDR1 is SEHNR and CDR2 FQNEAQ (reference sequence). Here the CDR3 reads CASSPVQTSGLAKNIQYF. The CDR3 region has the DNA TGTGCCAGCAGCCCCGTCCAGACTAGCGGACTAGCCAAAAACATTCAGTACTTC.

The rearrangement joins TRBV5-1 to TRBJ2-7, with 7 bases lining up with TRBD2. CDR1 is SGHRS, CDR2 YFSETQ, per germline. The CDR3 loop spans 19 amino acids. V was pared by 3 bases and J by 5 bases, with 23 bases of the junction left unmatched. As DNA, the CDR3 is TGCGCCAGCAGCTGGCCCCAGTTTGCAACCGGGAGGAATAGTAACGAGCAGTACTTC. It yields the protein CASSWPQFATGRNSNEQYF.

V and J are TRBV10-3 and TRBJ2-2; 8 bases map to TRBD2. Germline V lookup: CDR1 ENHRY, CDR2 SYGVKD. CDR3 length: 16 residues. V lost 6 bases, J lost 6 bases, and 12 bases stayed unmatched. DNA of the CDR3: TGTGCCATCAGGACAAAAGCGGGAGAGGGGGCCGGGGAGCTGTTTTTT. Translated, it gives CAIRTKAGEGAGELFF.

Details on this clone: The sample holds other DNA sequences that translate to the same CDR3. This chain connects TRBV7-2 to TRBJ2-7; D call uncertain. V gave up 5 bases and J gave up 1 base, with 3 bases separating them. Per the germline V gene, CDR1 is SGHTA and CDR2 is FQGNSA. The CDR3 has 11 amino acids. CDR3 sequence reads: CASSLSYEQYF. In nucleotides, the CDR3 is TGTGCCAGCAGCCTATCCTACGAGCAGTACTTC.

CDR3 nucleotides: TGTGCCAGCAGCTTAGATTGGGCAGGGAACACTGAAGCTTTCTTT. This translates into CASSLDWAGNTEAFF. This rearrangement joins TRBV7-9 to TRBJ1-1; no clear D. Trimming removed 1 base at V and 1 base at J, with 10 bases between. The germline V gene has CDR1 SEHNR and CDR2 FQNEAQ (reference sequence). The CDR3 is made up of 15 amino acids.

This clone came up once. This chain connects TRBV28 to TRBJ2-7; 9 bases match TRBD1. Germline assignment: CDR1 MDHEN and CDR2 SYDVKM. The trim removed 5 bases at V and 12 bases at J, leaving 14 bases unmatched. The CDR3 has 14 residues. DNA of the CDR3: TGTGCCAGCAGTCCCACCCGGGACAGGGAACCCCCGTACTTC. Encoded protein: CASSPTRDREPPYF.

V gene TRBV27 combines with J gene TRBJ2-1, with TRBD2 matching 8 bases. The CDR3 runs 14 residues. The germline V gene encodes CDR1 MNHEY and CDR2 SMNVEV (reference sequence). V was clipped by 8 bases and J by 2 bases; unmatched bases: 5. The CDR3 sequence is CASRGGPTYNEQFF. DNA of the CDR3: TGTGCCAGCCGCGGGGGGCCAACCTACAATGAGCAGTTCTTC.

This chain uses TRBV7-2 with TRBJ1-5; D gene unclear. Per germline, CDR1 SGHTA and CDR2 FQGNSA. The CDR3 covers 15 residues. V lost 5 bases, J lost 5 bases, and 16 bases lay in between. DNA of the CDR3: TGTGCCAGCAGCCCGACGGCGGGAGGGTATCAGCCCCAGCATTTT. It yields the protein CASSPTAGGYQPQHF.

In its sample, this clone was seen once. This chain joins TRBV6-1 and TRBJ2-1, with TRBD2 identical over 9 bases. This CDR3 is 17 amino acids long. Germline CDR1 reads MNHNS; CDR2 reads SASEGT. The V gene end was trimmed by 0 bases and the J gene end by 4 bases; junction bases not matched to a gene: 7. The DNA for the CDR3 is TGTGCCAGCAGTGAAGCAGTAATGGCGGGGGGGTACAATGAGCAGTTCTTC. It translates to CASSEAVMAGGYNEQFF.

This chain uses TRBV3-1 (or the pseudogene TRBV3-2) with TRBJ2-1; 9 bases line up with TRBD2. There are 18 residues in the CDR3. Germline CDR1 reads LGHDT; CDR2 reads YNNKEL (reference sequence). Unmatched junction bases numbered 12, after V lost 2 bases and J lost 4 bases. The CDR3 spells CASSQWGDSGGQYNEQFF. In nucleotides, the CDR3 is TGTGCCAGCAGCCAATGGGGGGATAGCGGGGGACAATACAATGAGCAGTTCTTC.

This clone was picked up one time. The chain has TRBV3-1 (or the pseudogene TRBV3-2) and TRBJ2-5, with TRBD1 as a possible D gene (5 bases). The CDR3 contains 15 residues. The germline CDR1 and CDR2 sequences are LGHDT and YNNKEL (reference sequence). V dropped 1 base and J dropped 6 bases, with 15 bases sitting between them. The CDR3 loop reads CASSQAIPGLKTQYF. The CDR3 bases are TGTGCCAGCAGCCAAGCCATTCCAGGGTTAAAGACCCAGTACTTC.

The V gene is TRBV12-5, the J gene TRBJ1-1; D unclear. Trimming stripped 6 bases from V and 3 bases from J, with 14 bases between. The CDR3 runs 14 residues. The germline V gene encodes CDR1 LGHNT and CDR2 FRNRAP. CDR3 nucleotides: TGTGCTAGTGGCAGCGACCATAAGGACACTGAAGCTTTCTTT. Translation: CASGSDHKDTEAFF.

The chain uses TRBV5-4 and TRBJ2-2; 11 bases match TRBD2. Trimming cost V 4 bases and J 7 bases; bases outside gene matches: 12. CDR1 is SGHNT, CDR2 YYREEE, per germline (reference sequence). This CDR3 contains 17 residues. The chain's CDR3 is CASSGGLAEPRRGELFF. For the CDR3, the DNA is TGTGCCAGCAGCGGGGGACTAGCGGAACCCCGTCGCGGGGAGCTGTTTTTT.

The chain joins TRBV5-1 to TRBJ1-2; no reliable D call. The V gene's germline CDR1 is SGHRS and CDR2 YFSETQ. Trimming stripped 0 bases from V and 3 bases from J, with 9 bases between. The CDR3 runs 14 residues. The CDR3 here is CASSLAQVDYGYTF. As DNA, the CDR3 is TGCGCCAGCAGCTTGGCCCAGGTCGACTATGGCTACACCTTC.

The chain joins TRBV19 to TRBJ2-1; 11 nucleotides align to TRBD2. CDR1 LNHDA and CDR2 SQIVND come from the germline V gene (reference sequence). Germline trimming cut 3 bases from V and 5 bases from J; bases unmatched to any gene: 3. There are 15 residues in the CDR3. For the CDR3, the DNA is TGTGCCAGTAGTATGACTAGCGGGATTCACAATGAGCAGTTCTTC. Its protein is CASSMTSGIHNEQFF.

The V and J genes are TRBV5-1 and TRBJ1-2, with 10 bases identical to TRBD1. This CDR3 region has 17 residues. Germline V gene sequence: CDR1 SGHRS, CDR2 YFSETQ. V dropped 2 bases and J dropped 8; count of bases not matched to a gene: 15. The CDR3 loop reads CASSLTGTGASRGGYTF. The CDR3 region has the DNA TGCGCCAGCAGCTTAACCGGGACAGGGGCTTCGAGAGGAGGCTACACCTTC.

CDR3 region: CASSDSGRARNEQFF. Here the CDR3 DNA reads TGTGCCAGCAGCGACAGCGGGAGGGCGCGAAATGAGCAGTTCTTC. The chain links TRBV9 to TRBJ2-1; TRBD2 matches 10 bases. The trim removed 3 bases at V and 7 bases at J, leaving 7 bases unmatched. The CDR3 is 15 residues long. Per the germline V gene, CDR1 is SGDLS and CDR2 is YYNGEE.

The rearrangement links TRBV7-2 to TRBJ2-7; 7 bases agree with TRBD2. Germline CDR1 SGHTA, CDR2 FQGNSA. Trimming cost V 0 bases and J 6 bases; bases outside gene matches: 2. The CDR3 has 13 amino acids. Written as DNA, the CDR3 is TGTGCCAGCAGCTTAGCGGGAGGGCGCGAGCAGTACTTC. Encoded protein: CASSLAGGREQYF.

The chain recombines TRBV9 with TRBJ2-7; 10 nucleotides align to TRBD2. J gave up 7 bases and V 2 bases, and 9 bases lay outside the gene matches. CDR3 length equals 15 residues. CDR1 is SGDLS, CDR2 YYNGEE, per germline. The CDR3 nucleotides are TGTGCCAGCAGCGTGAGAGCGGGAGGGCCTGGAGAGCAGTACTTC. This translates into CASSVRAGGPGEQYF.

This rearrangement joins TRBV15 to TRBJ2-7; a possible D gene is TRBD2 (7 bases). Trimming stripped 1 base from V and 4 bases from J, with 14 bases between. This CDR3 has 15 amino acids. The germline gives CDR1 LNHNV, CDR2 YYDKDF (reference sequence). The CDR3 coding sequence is TGTGCCACCAGCAGAGGGGGGGCTAGCGGTTACGAGCAGTACTTC. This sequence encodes CATSRGGASGYEQYF.